This T cell receptor (beta chain) was recovered during a study of shared clonotypes between healthy human individuals. Study at large: Per donor, three plates held CD4 naive cells, three held CD4 memory, two held CD8 naive and one held CD8 memory.

Profiled with immunoSEQ multiplex PCR; TCRdb holds only in-frame clones, not every one. The sample records roughly 2.5 million clones, approximately 94% being singletons. Sequenced material: naive CD4+ T cells sorted from blood. Subset indicated: CD45RA+ positively selected. The receptor's source is a man aged 18 to 30 in good health.

For the CDR3, the DNA is TGTGCCAGCAGCTCAGGCCAGTCTCCTCCTAACGAGCAGTACTTC. Encoded protein: CASSSGQSPPNEQYF. This chain uses TRBV7-6 with TRBJ2-7, with D unresolved. The length of the CDR3 is 15 residues. The V end lost 4 bases, the J end lost 5 bases, and 18 bases lay between the germline ends. The germline V gene has CDR1 SGHVS and CDR2 FNYEAQ. Variable domain in full (rest from reference TRBV7-6 and TRBJ2-7): GAGVSQSPRYKVTKRGQDVALRCDPISGHVSLYWYRQALGQGPEFLTYFNYEAQQDKSGLPNDRFSAERPEGSISTLTIQRTEQRDSAMYRCASSSGQSPPNEQYFGPGTRLTVT.